One sample yielded the 12 T cell receptor beta chains listed below, sequenced in a study of blood T cell repertoires in COVID-19. Libraries were prepared by immunoSEQ multiplex PCR; TCRdb keeps only in-frame clonotypes and omits some of them. The sample has 110,000 or so clones, 80% to 90% seen once. Specimen: peripheral blood. The receptors derive from a man aged 40-49 years with acute or convalescent COVID-19.

The chain links TRBV19 to TRBJ2-7; 13 nucleotides line up with TRBD2. The V segment lost 6 bases and the J segment 3 bases; nucleotides outside the gene matches: 2. Germline V lookup: CDR1 LNHDA, CDR2 SQIVND (reference sequence). CDR3 length: 14 amino acids. CDR3 in DNA: TGTGCCAGTAGCGGGACTAGCGGGGTCTACGAGCAGTACTTC. Translated: CASSGTSGVYEQYF.

This rearrangement joins TRBV24-1 to TRBJ2-3; D unclear. Germline V gene data show CDR1 as KGHDR and CDR2 as SFDVKD. Deletions cut 0 bases from V and 7 bases from J, with 7 bases between. The CDR3 totals 13 residues. For the CDR3, the DNA is TGTGCCACCAGTGATTTGTCCAGTTATACGCAGTATTTT. Translation: CATSDLSSYTQYF.

The rearrangement links TRBV27 to TRBJ2-7; D gene uncertain. The CDR3 totals 13 residues. The V gene lost 6 bases and the J gene lost 0 bases, with 9 bases spanning the gap. Germline-derived CDR1 and CDR2 are MNHEY and SMNVEV (reference sequence). CDR3 in amino acids: CASRPTGSYEQYF. In nucleotides, the CDR3 is TGTGCCAGCAGACCGACTGGCTCCTACGAGCAGTACTTC.

This sequence joins TRBV2 and TRBJ2-1; perhaps TRBD2 as D (6 bases). V lost 2 bases and J lost 8, with 19 bases in between. Looked up from germline, CDR1 is SNHLY and CDR2 is FYNNEI. The CDR3 length is 16 residues. The CDR3 sequence: CASSEWGMEGLDEQFF. Written as DNA, the CDR3 is TGTGCCAGCAGTGAATGGGGGATGGAGGGCCTTGATGAGCAGTTCTTC.

The V and J genes are TRBV6-5 and TRBJ2-1, with D possibly TRBD2 on 5 matching bases. The length of the CDR3 is 15 residues. V lost 7 bases and J lost 2, with 15 bases in between. Per germline, CDR1 MNHEY and CDR2 SVGAGI. CDR3 coding DNA: TGTGCCAGCAATCCGGGCGGGTGGACCTACAATGAGCAGTTCTTC. Translation gives CASNPGGWTYNEQFF.

This sequence joins TRBV9 and TRBJ2-6, with 7 bases aligning to TRBD1. This CDR3 has 17 amino acids. CDR1 is SGDLS and CDR2 is YYNGEE in the germline V gene. J was trimmed by 0 bases and V by 4 bases; bases with no gene match: 7. CDR3 nucleotides: TGTGCCAGCAGCCCGGGACAGTTAGTCTCTGGGGCCAACGTCCTGACTTTC. Translated: CASSPGQLVSGANVLTF.

The chain employs TRBV7-3 and TRBJ2-1; 10 bases line up with TRBD1. This CDR3 has 20 amino acids. V gave up 4 bases and J gave up 4 bases; unmatched junction bases: 19. Germline V gene sequence: CDR1 SGHTA, CDR2 FQGTGA. The CDR3 is CASSSKPGQGSNPVYNEQFF. The CDR3 DNA reads TGTGCCAGCAGCTCAAAACCGGGACAGGGGTCTAACCCAGTTTACAATGAGCAGTTCTTC.

V and J are TRBV24-1 and TRBJ1-5; D gene unclear. V lost 4 bases to trimming and J lost 3 bases, with 6 bases between them. Germline V CDR1 and CDR2: KGHDR, SFDVKD. The CDR3 totals 13 residues. CDR3 nucleotides: TGTGCCACCAGTGACAGGTCCAATCAGCCCCAGCATTTT. Amino acids: CATSDRSNQPQHF.

The rearrangement links TRBV7-2 to TRBJ1-2; D may be TRBD1 (6 bases). Trimming took off 6 bases at V and 4 bases at J, with 15 bases between the two ends. This CDR3 comprises 14 residues. Germline CDR1 SGHTA, CDR2 FQGNSA. CDR3 in amino acids: CASSPAGALYGYTF. The CDR3 DNA follows: TGTGCCAGCAGTCCCGCAGGGGCTCTCTATGGCTACACCTTC.

The count of this clone is one. The V gene is TRBV7-9, the J gene TRBJ1-2, with D maybe TRBD1 (5 bases). This CDR3 has 14 amino acids. Trimming removed 1 base from V and 7 bases from J, with 13 bases in between. Germline CDR1 and CDR2: SEHNR and FQNEAQ (reference sequence). In nucleotides, the CDR3 is TGTGCCAGCAGCTTAGTAGGGGCCGTAGCTGGCTACACCTTC. It yields the protein CASSLVGAVAGYTF.

The chain carries TRBV5-4 and TRBJ2-2; perhaps TRBD2 as D (5 bases). The CDR3 length is 15 residues. In germline, CDR1 is SGHNT, CDR2 YYREEE (reference sequence). V was trimmed by 4 bases and J by 4 bases, leaving 14 bases between them. This chain's CDR3 is CASSLSAGSTGELFF. CDR3 bases: TGTGCCAGCAGCCTCTCGGCGGGCAGCACCGGGGAGCTGTTTTTT.

This chain connects TRBV9 to TRBJ2-5, with 7 bases fitting TRBD2. Trimming removed 0 bases from V and 5 bases from J; junction bases left unmatched: 7. Germline V gives CDR1 SGDLS, CDR2 YYNGEE. CDR3 size: 15 residues. This chain's CDR3 is CASSVASGVSETQYF. The CDR3 nucleotides read TGTGCCAGCAGCGTAGCGAGCGGGGTTAGCGAGACCCAGTACTTC.